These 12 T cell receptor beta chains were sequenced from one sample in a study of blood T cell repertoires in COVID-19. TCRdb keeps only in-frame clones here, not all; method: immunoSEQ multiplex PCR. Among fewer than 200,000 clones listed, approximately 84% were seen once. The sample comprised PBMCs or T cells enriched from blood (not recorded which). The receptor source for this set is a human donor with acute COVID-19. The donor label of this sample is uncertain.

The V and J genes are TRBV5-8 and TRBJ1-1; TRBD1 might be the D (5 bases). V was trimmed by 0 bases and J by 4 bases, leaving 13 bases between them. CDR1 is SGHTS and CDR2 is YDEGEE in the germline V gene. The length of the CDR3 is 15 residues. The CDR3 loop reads CASSLAEGSATEAFF. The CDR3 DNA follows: TGTGCCAGCAGCTTGGCGGAGGGGTCTGCCACTGAAGCTTTCTTT.

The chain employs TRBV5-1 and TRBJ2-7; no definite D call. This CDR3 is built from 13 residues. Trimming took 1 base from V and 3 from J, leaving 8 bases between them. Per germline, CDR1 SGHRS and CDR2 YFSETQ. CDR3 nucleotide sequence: TGCGCCAGCAGCTTGTTAAGAGACTACGAGCAGTACTTC. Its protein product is CASSLLRDYEQYF.

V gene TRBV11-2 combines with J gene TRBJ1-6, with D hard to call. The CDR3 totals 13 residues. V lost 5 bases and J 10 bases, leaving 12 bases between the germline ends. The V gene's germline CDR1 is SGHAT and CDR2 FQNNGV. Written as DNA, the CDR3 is TGTGCCAGCAGCCCGGGGTCGGACTCACCCCTCCACTTT. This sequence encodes CASSPGSDSPLHF.

The CDR3 reads CASSQTGDFRATGGYTF. In DNA form, the CDR3 reads TGTGCCAGCAGTCAAACAGGGGACTTTCGCGCTACGGGGGGCTACACCTTC. The gene calls are TRBV6-6 and TRBJ1-2; TRBD1 agrees at 7 bases. The germline V gene has CDR1 MNHNY and CDR2 SVGAGI (reference sequence). J lost 8 bases, V lost 5 bases, and 20 bases had no gene match. This CDR3 contains 17 residues.

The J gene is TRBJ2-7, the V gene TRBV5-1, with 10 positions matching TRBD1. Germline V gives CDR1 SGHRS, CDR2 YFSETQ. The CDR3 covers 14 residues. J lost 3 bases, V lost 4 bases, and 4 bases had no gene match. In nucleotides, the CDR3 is TGCGCCAGCAGCAGCGGACAGGGGGGCTACGAGCAGTACTTC. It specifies CASSSGQGGYEQYF.

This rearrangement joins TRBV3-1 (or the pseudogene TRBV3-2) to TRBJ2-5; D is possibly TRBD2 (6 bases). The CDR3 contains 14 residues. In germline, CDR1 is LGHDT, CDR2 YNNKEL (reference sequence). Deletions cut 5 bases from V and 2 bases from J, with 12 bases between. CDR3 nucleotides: TGTGCCAGCAGCTCGCGGGGTTCACAAGAGACCCAGTACTTC. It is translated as CASSSRGSQETQYF.

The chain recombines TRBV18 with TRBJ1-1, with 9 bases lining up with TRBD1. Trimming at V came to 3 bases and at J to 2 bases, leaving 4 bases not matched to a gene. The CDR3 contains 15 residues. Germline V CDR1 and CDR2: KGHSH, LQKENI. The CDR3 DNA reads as TGTGCCAGCTCACCCCGGGACAGGGTAAACACTGAAGCTTTCTTT. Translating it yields CASSPRDRVNTEAFF.

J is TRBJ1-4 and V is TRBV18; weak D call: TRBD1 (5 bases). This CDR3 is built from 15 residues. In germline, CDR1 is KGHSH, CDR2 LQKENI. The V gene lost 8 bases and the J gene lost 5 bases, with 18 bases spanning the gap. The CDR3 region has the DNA TGTGCCAGCACCTCCCCGGGGGGTCGAAATGAAAAACTGTTTTTT. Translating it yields CASTSPGGRNEKLFF.

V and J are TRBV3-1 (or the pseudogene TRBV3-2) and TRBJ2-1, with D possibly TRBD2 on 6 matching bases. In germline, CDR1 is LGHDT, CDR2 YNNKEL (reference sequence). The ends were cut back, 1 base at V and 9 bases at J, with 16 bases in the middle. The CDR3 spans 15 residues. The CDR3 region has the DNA TGTGCCAGCAGCCAAGCGCGACTAGATGTGGGTGAGCAGTTCTTC. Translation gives CASSQARLDVGEQFF.

In DNA, the CDR3 is TGTGCCAGCAGCTTAACCGGGACAGCAATTGGAAACACCATATATTTT. Translation: CASSLTGTAIGNTIYF. The V call is TRBV7-9, the J call TRBJ1-3, with 7 bases that match TRBD1. Germline lookup yields CDR1 SEHNR and CDR2 FQNEAQ (reference sequence). CDR3 size: 16 residues. After removal of 2 bases from V and 3 bases from J, the junction contained 7 bases not matched to a gene.

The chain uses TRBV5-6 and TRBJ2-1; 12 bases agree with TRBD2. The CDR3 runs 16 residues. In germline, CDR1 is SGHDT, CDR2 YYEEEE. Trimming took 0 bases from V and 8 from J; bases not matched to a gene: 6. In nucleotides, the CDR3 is TGTGCCAGCAGCTTGGCCCCTAGCGGGGGGGCCCATGAGCAGTTCTTC. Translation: CASSLAPSGGAHEQFF.

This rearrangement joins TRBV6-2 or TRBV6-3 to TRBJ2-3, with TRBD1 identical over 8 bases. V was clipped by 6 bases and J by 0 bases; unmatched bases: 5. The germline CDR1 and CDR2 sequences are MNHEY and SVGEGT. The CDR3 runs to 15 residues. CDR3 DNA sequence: TGTGCCAGCAGCCTACAGGGGGTAAGCACAGATACGCAGTATTTT. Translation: CASSLQGVSTDTQYF.